One sample yielded the 19 T cell receptor beta chains listed below, sequenced in a study of regulatory T cells in long-lasting Graves disease. Documented time point: newly diagnosed GD, antithyroid drugs for less than 3 months. Following extraction of RNA from PBMCs, that RNA was used to make the TCR library. Arm-PCR of CDR3 regions and iRepertoire HTBI primers were used to build TCR beta libraries. TCRdb used MiXCR to reprocess the multiplex PCR reads, holding one entry per CDR3 protein. The sample holds 400,000 to 500,000 distinct CDR3 sequences; about a sixth are singletons and the top ten take 23%. In addition, the sample was reused for a study of T cells in Graves' hyperthyroidism and ophthalmopathy.

Sequencing was performed on peripheral blood mononuclear cells (PBMCs), taken at new diagnosis, from a patient treated with antithyroid drugs. The receptors originated from a young woman with Graves disease.

This clonotype has ten or more counts. The chain is built from TRBV7-2 and TRBJ2-1; TRBD1 might be the D (5 bases). Germline V gene sequence: CDR1 SGHTA, CDR2 FQGNSA. The germline V and J ends were trimmed by 3 bases and 6 bases, with 6 bases remaining between them. This CDR3 has 12 residues. The CDR3 bases are TGTGCCAGCAGCTTTCAGGGCAATGAGCAGTTCTTC. It encodes CASSFQGNEQFF. Together with reference TRBV7-2 and TRBJ2-1, the CDR3 gives the full variable domain: GAGVSQSPSNKVTEKGKDVELRCDPISGHTALYWYRQSLGQGLEFLIYFQGNSAPDKSGLPSDRFSAERTGGSVSTLTIQRTQQEDSAVYLCASSFQGNEQFFGPGTRLTVL.

This clonotype was seen at least ten times. The genes are TRBV20-1 and TRBJ2-7; D is perhaps TRBD2 (6 bases). Per germline, CDR1 DFQATT and CDR2 SNEGSKA (reference sequence). This CDR3 has 15 residues. The germline V and J ends were trimmed by 3 bases and 2 bases, with 17 bases remaining between them. The DNA for the CDR3 is TGCAGTGCTAGTGGGCTCGGGACGGGGGCCTACGAGCAGTACTTC. The encoded protein is CSASGLGTGAYEQYF.

The genes are TRBV20-1 and TRBJ1-3, with D tentatively TRBD1 (5 bases). The CDR3 totals 16 residues. Germline values: CDR1 DFQATT, CDR2 SNEGSKA (reference sequence). V shed 6 bases and J shed 0 bases, with 18 bases lying between them. The CDR3 here is CSARGSQGTSGNTIYF. The CDR3 bases are TGCAGTGCCCGGGGAAGTCAGGGTACCTCTGGAAACACCATATATTTT.

This clonotype was observed at least ten times. V and J are TRBV5-1 and TRBJ2-1; 11 bases match TRBD2. This CDR3 contains 15 residues. Germline assignment: CDR1 SGHRS and CDR2 YFSETQ. The V and J ends lost 5 bases and 5 bases, in that order; junction bases with no gene match: 6. CDR3 sequence reads: CASRPTSGSNNEQFF. In DNA form, the CDR3 reads TGCGCCAGCAGACCAACTAGCGGGAGCAACAATGAGCAGTTCTTC.

Many counts were recorded for this clonotype. One end of the junction is discordant with germline, which a read error may explain. V gene TRBV7-2 combines with J gene TRBJ2-7, with 12 bases matching TRBD2. Germline V gene sequence: CDR1 SGHTA, CDR2 FQGNSA. The CDR3 is 16 amino acids. CDR3 region: CASSPSGRAYSYEQYF. In DNA form, the CDR3 reads TGCGCCAGCAGCCCTAGCGGGAGGGCCTATTCCTACGAGCAGTACTTC.

This clonotype has ten or more counts. This chain links TRBV7-2 with TRBJ2-7, with 16 bases aligning to TRBD2. The V segment lost 5 bases and the J segment 5 bases; nucleotides outside the gene matches: 12. Germline V gene lookup returns CDR1 SGHTA and CDR2 FQGNSA. The CDR3 contains 18 residues. CDR3 protein: CASSLTPGLAGGPNEQYF. In nucleotides, the CDR3 is TGTGCCAGCAGCCTCACTCCGGGACTAGCGGGAGGGCCCAACGAGCAGTACTTC.

The V call is TRBV5-1, the J call TRBJ1-2, with D unclear. Germline CDR1 SGHRS, CDR2 YFSETQ. Trimming took 0 bases from V and 5 from J, leaving 14 bases between them. The CDR3 totals 15 residues. The chain's CDR3 is CASSLVASAEYGYTF. CDR3 bases: TGCGCCAGCAGCTTGGTGGCGTCAGCCGAATATGGCTACACCTTC.

This clonotype is a singleton in its sample. The V gene is TRBV7-2, the J gene TRBJ1-1; D may be TRBD1 (6 bases). V was cut by 1 base and J by 12 bases, with 15 bases left in between. This CDR3 contains 13 residues. The germline V gene encodes CDR1 SGHTA and CDR2 FQGNSA. The CDR3 region is CASSLDGGQITFF. The CDR3 DNA reads as TGTGCCAGCAGCTTAGACGGGGGGCAGATAACTTTCTTT.

This clonotype was recorded a few times. The rearrangement links TRBV29-1 to TRBJ2-2; 16 bases are shared with TRBD2. V lost 5 bases to trimming and J lost 7 bases; unmatched junction nucleotides: 13. Germline V gene sequence: CDR1 SQVTM, CDR2 ANQGSEA. The CDR3 extends over 18 amino acids. The CDR3 protein is CSVKSLLGTSGRDGELFF. The CDR3, as DNA: TGCAGCGTTAAATCGTTACTGGGGACTAGCGGGAGGGACGGGGAGCTGTTTTTT.

The table lists this clonotype with many counts. The rearrangement links TRBV2 to TRBJ1-1; the D gene is possibly TRBD1 (6 bases). CDR1 is SNHLY, CDR2 FYNNEI, per germline. CDR3 length equals 15 residues. V was shortened by 10 bases and J by 0 bases, with 18 bases between the two germline ends. The CDR3 is CATLTGRGLNTEAFF. In nucleotides, the CDR3 is TGTGCCACTTTGACAGGACGCGGCCTGAACACTGAAGCTTTCTTT.

There are many counts of this clonotype. This chain links TRBV28 with TRBJ1-2, with 8 bases that match TRBD1. CDR3 length: 12 amino acids. Germline V CDR1 and CDR2: MDHEN, SYDVKM. V was pared by 6 bases and J by 7 bases, with 4 bases of the junction left unmatched. The CDR3 is CASSDRGVGYTF. The CDR3, as DNA: TGTGCCAGCAGCGACAGGGGTGTTGGCTACACCTTC.

This clonotype has just a few counts. The J gene is TRBJ2-1, the V gene TRBV6-1, with a tentative D call TRBD1 (5 bases). In germline, CDR1 is MNHNS, CDR2 SASEGT. Trimming cost V 7 bases and J 2 bases, with 9 bases left between them. CDR3 length: 13 residues. This chain's CDR3 is CASKGLPYNEQFF. CDR3 DNA sequence: TGTGCCAGCAAGGGGCTACCCTACAATGAGCAGTTCTTC.

This clonotype was detected ten times or more. DNA of the CDR3: TGTGCCAGCACTCCGGGACTGCAGGTCAGCGAGCAGTACTTC. It is translated as CASTPGLQVSEQYF. V usage is TRBV6-1 and J usage is TRBJ2-7; D may be TRBD2 (6 bases). V gave up 7 bases and J gave up 6 bases, with 19 bases separating them. Germline V gives CDR1 MNHNS, CDR2 SASEGT. This CDR3 is 14 amino acids long.

This clonotype was recorded at least ten times. The chain is built from TRBV28 and TRBJ2-7, with 10 bases fitting TRBD2. V gave up 5 bases and J gave up 3 bases; unmatched junction bases: 10. The germline V gene encodes CDR1 MDHEN and CDR2 SYDVKM. CDR3 length equals 16 residues. DNA for the CDR3: TGTGCCAGCAGTGGGACTAGCGCTTCCCAATTCTACGAGCAGTACTTC. Translated: CASSGTSASQFYEQYF. The full variable domain, with the rest looked up from reference TRBV28 and TRBJ2-7, is DVKVTQSSRYLVKRTGEKVFLECVQDMDHENMFWYRQDPGLGLRLIYFSYDVKMKEKGDIPEGYSVSREKKERFSLILESASTNQTSMYLCASSGTSASQFYEQYFGPGTRLTVT.

The gene calls are TRBV27 and TRBJ2-7; a weak D match, TRBD2 (5 bases). The V end was cut by 8 bases, the J end by 2 bases, with 10 bases between. Germline-derived CDR1 and CDR2 are MNHEY and SMNVEV (reference sequence). This CDR3 region has 12 residues. CDR3 nucleotide sequence: TGTGCCAGCCTCCTCGGGGCCTACGAGCAGTACTTC. Its protein is CASLLGAYEQYF.

The rearrangement joins TRBV5-5 to TRBJ1-3; a weak D match, TRBD1 (6 bases). Germline assignment: CDR1 SGHKS and CDR2 YYEKEE (reference sequence). The CDR3 sequence is 16 residues long. Trimming removed 7 bases at V and 0 bases at J, with 17 bases between. CDR3 in amino acids: CASSNPGHNSGNTIYF. CDR3 in DNA: TGTGCCAGCTCAAACCCGGGACACAACTCTGGAAACACCATATATTTT.

This clonotype was counted ten times or more. The rearrangement uses TRBV28 and TRBJ2-5; tentative D call: TRBD1 (6 bases). V lost 7 bases and J lost 4, with 13 bases in between. There are 13 residues in the CDR3. Germline V gene data show CDR1 as MDHEN and CDR2 as SYDVKM. The CDR3 nucleotides read TGTGCCAGCAAAGGACAGAATTCAGAGACCCAGTACTTC. Translated, it gives CASKGQNSETQYF.

The sample holds one count of this clonotype. The chain links TRBV28 to TRBJ2-7; the D gene could be TRBD1 or TRBD2 (5 bases each). The CDR3 runs 16 residues. V lost 4 bases to trimming and J lost 2 bases, with 18 bases between them. Germline V CDR1 and CDR2: MDHEN, SYDVKM. This chain's CDR3 is CASSSLTRDGTYEQYF. CDR3 DNA: TGTGCCAGCAGTTCGCTCACCCGGGACGGTACCTACGAGCAGTACTTC.

This clonotype was recorded at least ten times. The chain uses TRBV7-6 and TRBJ2-7; a possible D gene is TRBD2 (5 bases). This CDR3 region has 15 residues. Germline loops: CDR1 SGHVS, CDR2 FNYEAQ. V shed 1 base and J shed 1 base, with 11 bases lying between them. CDR3 residues: CASSLVSGKSYEQYF. The CDR3, as DNA: TGTGCCAGCAGCTTAGTTTCGGGAAAGTCCTACGAGCAGTACTTC.